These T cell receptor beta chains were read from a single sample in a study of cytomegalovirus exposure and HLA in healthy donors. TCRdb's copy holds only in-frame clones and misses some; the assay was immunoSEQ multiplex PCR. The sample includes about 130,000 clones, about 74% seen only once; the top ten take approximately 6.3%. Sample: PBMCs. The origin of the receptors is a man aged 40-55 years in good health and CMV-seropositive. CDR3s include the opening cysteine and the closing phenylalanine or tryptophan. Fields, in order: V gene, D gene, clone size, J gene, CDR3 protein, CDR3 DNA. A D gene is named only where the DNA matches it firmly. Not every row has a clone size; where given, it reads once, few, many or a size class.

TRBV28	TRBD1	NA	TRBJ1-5	CASSPPHRGIGQPQHF	TGTGCCAGCAGTCCCCCCCACAGGGGAATCGGTCAGCCCCAGCATTTT
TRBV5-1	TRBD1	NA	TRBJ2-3	CASSTTGTGGDTQYF	TGCGCCAGCAGCACCACCGGGACAGGGGGAGATACGCAGTATTTT
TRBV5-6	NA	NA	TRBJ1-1	CASSLNQAGDTEAFF	TGTGCCAGCAGCTTGAATCAAGCTGGAGACACTGAAGCTTTCTTT
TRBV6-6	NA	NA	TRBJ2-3	CASNRDTDTQYF	TGTGCCAGCAACAGGGACACAGATACGCAGTATTTT
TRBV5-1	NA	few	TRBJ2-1	CASSLGQEQFF	TGCGCCAGCAGCTTGGGGCAAGAGCAGTTCTTC
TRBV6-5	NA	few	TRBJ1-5	CARGRAQHF	TGTGCCAGGGGTCGGGCCCAGCATTTT
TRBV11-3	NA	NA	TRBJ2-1	CASRGGSGNEQFF	TGTGCCAGCAGAGGGGGTTCTGGCAATGAGCAGTTCTTC
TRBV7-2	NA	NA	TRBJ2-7	CASSLDTITYEQYF	TGTGCCAGCAGCTTAGACACCATCACCTACGAGCAGTACTTC
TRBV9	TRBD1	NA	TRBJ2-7	CASSVEGTGGNEQYF	TGTGCCAGCAGCGTAGAGGGGACAGGGGGCAACGAGCAGTACTTC
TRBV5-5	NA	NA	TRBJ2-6	CASSLAAGANVLTF	TGTGCCAGCAGCTTGGCGGCTGGGGCCAACGTCCTGACTTTC
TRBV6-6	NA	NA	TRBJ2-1	CASSRDWNEQFF	TGTGCCAGCAGCCGCGACTGGAATGAGCAGTTCTTC
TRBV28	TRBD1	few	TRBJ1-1	CASRSSGQGKPEAFF	TGTGCCAGCAGGTCATCCGGACAGGGAAAACCTGAAGCTTTCTTT